Listed below are T cell receptor beta chains from one sample, sequenced in a study of cytomegalovirus exposure and HLA in healthy donors. Here immunoSEQ multiplex PCR was the method, and the copy in TCRdb shows in-frame clones only, minus some. The sample data list approximately 110,000 clones. Specimen: PBMCs. These receptors were taken from a man aged 50-59 years in good health and CMV-seronegative. Both conserved end residues are part of each CDR3. The D gene is left open where the match is weak.

TRBJ1-1 15 TRBD1 TRBV5-1 TGCGCCAGCAGCTTGGGTCACAGGGGAAGTACTGAAGCTTTCTTT CASSLGHRGSTEAFF
TRBJ2-7 14 TRBD1 TRBV5-1 TGCGCCAGCAGTTCCGGGACAGGGTTCAACGAGCAGTACTTC CASSSGTGFNEQYF
TRBJ2-7 15 TRBD1 TRBV19 TGTGCCAGTAGTATACGCACAGGGGTAGGCTACGAGCAGTACTTC CASSIRTGVGYEQYF
TRBJ1-5 16 TRBD1 TRBV30 TGTGCCTGGAGCGAGAGGGGCAGGGGGGACAATCAGCCCCAGCATTTT CAWSERGRGDNQPQHF
TRBJ1-4 14 . TRBV5-1 TGCGCCAGCAGCTTGCTGGGGGGTAATGAAAAACTGTTTTTT CASSLLGGNEKLFF
TRBJ2-5 14 . TRBV5-4 TGTGCCAGCAGCCCGGGAAGGGCACAAGAGACCCAGTACTTC CASSPGRAQETQYF
TRBJ1-1 15 . TRBV29-1 TGCAGCGCTAAACTACCGGGACTTATGAACACTGAAGCTTTCTTT CSAKLPGLMNTEAFF
TRBJ1-2 13 . TRBV19 TGTGCCAGTAGTACCGGACAGAAGGCTGGCTACACCTTC CASSTGQKAGYTF
TRBJ1-5 13 . TRBV10-3 TGTGCCATCAGTCCAGGGGTGGATCAGCCCCAGCATTTT CAISPGVDQPQHF
TRBJ2-4 17 . TRBV13 TGTGCCAGCAGCTTAGGCCGGGGTGGGGTAACCAAAAACATTCAGTACTTC CASSLGRGGVTKNIQYF
TRBJ2-2 16 . TRBV11-2 TGTGCCAGCAGCGCCGGGGTGGCACCGAACACCGGGGAGCTGTTTTTT CASSAGVAPNTGELFF
TRBJ2-5 14 TRBD2 TRBV19 TGTGCCAGTAGTCTTCGGGGGGGCCTGGAGACCCAGTACTTC CASSLRGGLETQYF
TRBJ2-3 15 TRBD1 TRBV19 TGTGCCAGTAAGGCCGGGACAGGGGGCATTGATACGCAGTATTTT CASKAGTGGIDTQYF
TRBJ1-5 14 TRBD1 TRBV6-5 TGTGCCAGCAGGGGCACAGGGGGAAGTCAGCCCCAGCATTTT CASRGTGGSQPQHF
TRBJ2-7 15 TRBD1 TRBV5-4 TGTGCCAGCAGCTTGGGGGGACAGGCCACCTACGAGCAGTACTTC CASSLGGQATYEQYF
TRBJ1-4 14 . TRBV5-6 TGTGCCAGCAGCCCCGGCCGGGAAAATGAAAAACTGTTTTTT CASSPGRENEKLFF
TRBJ2-1 16 . TRBV5-4 TGTGCCAGCAGCTTGAGCTCTGGGGGGGCCAACAATGAGCAGTTCTTC CASSLSSGGANNEQFF
TRBJ2-7 14 TRBD1 TRBV15 TGTGCCACCAGCAGAGGGGACAGGGAGAGCGAGCAGTACTTC CATSRGDRESEQYF
TRBJ2-7 15 . TRBV4-3 TGCGCCAGCAGCCAAGAAACGGTGGGAGAACACGAGCAGTACTTC CASSQETVGEHEQYF
TRBJ2-6 16 . TRBV6-5 TGTGCCAGCAGTTACTCGCGCCTCGCTGGGGCCAACGTCCTGACTTTC CASSYSRLAGANVLTF
TRBJ2-7 14 TRBD2 TRBV19 TGTGCCAGTAGTATTCGACTAGCGGGAGACGAGCAGTACTTC CASSIRLAGDEQYF
TRBJ1-2 14 TRBD1 TRBV11-2 TGTGCCAGCAGCTTAGATGGGACAGGCTATGGCTACACCTTC CASSLDGTGYGYTF
TRBJ1-4 15 . TRBV4-1 TGCGCCAGCAGCCACCCGGCAGGGGTAGCCCAAAAACTGTTTTTT CASSHPAGVAQKLFF
TRBJ1-5 13 . TRBV6-6 TGTGCCAGTTGGGCGCATAGCAATCAGCCCCAGCATTTT CASWAHSNQPQHF
TRBJ2-5 16 . TRBV29-1 TGCAGCGTTGAATTGGCCCGAGTGGTACAGGGAGAGACCCAGTACTTC CSVELARVVQGETQYF
TRBJ1-2 14 TRBD1 TRBV5-1 TGCGCCAGCAGCTTGCAGGGGGAAGACTATGGCTACACCTTC CASSLQGEDYGYTF
TRBJ2-6 17 TRBD1 TRBV5-1 TGCGCCAGCAGCTTATGGACAGGGGAATCTGGGGCCAACGTCCTGACTTTC CASSLWTGESGANVLTF
TRBJ1-2 15 TRBD1 TRBV7-9 TGTGCCAGCAGCCACTCCGGGACAGGGATCTATGGCTACACCTTC CASSHSGTGIYGYTF
TRBJ2-3 14 TRBD1 TRBV5-1 TGCGCCAGCAGCTTAAGGGGGCGGAAAGATACGCAGTATTTT CASSLRGRKDTQYF
TRBJ2-7 14 . TRBV11-2 TGTGCCAGCAGCTTAGAGGCTACAGCCTACGAGCAGTACTTC CASSLEATAYEQYF
TRBJ2-7 17 TRBD1 TRBV27 TGTGCCAGCAGACCGACAGGGGGCGGAAGAATATTCTCCGAGCAGTACTTC CASRPTGGGRIFSEQYF
TRBJ1-2 16 . TRBV7-9 TGTGCCAGCAGCCCTCTAATAGGAAACGACTACTATGGCTACACCTTC CASSPLIGNDYYGYTF
TRBJ2-7 18 TRBD1 TRBV4-3 TGCGCCAGCAGCCAAGGGGGCTGGGGGACAGGGGGATCCTACGAGCAGTACTTC CASSQGGWGTGGSYEQYF
TRBJ1-1 14 . TRBV6-6 TGTGCCAGCAGTTACGAGTCTTTGGACACTGAAGCTTTCTTT CASSYESLDTEAFF
TRBJ1-4 14 . TRBV2 TGTGCCCGGGGGAGGGGACAAACTAATGAAAAACTGTTTTTT CARGRGQTNEKLFF
TRBJ2-7 15 . TRBV13 TGTGCCAGCAGCTACCCGGGACTTGGATCCTACGAGCAGTACTTC CASSYPGLGSYEQYF
TRBJ2-3 16 TRBD2 TRBV7-2 TGTGCCAGCAGCTTAGTCGGGACTAGCGTGAGAGATACGCAGTATTTT CASSLVGTSVRDTQYF
TRBJ1-1 14 . TRBV6-1 TGTGCCAGCAGGTACAGGGACATGAACACTGAAGCTTTCTTT CASRYRDMNTEAFF
TRBJ1-2 13 . TRBV6-5 TGTGCCAGCACCCCCTCCGGGGGCTATGGCTACACCTTC CASTPSGGYGYTF
TRBJ2-5 15 . TRBV4-1 TGCGCCAGCAGCCCCCGGGTGGGAGGAGAGACCACAAAGTACTTC CASSPRVGGETTKYF
TRBJ2-1 15 TRBD2 TRBV7-2 TGTGCCAGCAGCATCAGCGGGAGACGTGACAATGAGCAGTTCTTC CASSISGRRDNEQFF
TRBJ2-1 14 TRBD2 TRBV7-6 TGTGCCAGCAGCTTACTAGCGGGAGGCTGGGAGCAGTTCTTC CASSLLAGGWEQFF
TRBJ2-5 14 . TRBV5-1 TGCGCCAGCAGCCCCGGGAACTATCAAGAGACCCAGTACTTC CASSPGNYQETQYF
TRBJ1-2 13 . TRBV6-5 TGTGCCAGCAAACAGGCCGTTAACTATGGCTACACCTTC CASKQAVNYGYTF
TRBJ2-7 15 TRBD2 TRBV9 TGTGCCAGCAGCAAGAGCGGGATCTTCGCTTACGAGCAGTACTTC CASSKSGIFAYEQYF
TRBJ2-7 14 . TRBV5-1 TGCGCCAGCAGCTTAGCTCCTCCTACCTACGAGCAGTACTTC CASSLAPPTYEQYF
TRBJ2-1 15 TRBD1 TRBV5-1 TGCGCCAGCAGCTTGGAGGGGGCGGTTTACAATGAGCAGTTCTTC CASSLEGAVYNEQFF
TRBJ1-2 14 . TRBV6-1 TGTGCCAGCAGTGAAGGTCCAGGGGAGGGTGGCTACACCTTC CASSEGPGEGGYTF
TRBJ2-7 15 TRBD1 TRBV2 TGTGCCAGCAGTGAAGGGGGCAGGGGGCCCTACGAGCAGTACTTC CASSEGGRGPYEQYF
TRBJ2-7 15 . TRBV19 TGTGCCAGTAGTCTCCAGCCGGGGTCACGATACGAGCAGTACTTC CASSLQPGSRYEQYF
TRBJ2-5 15 . TRBV27 TGTGCCAGCAGTTATACAGGGATTAACCAAGAGACCCAGTACTTC CASSYTGINQETQYF
TRBJ2-1 15 TRBD1 TRBV6-5 TGTGCCAGCAGCCGCCCGACAGGGACCGTCAATGAGCAGTTCTTC CASSRPTGTVNEQFF
TRBJ2-7 15 . TRBV6-5 TGTGCCAGCAGCCGCGGGTCGCGAACCCACTACGAGCAGTACTTC CASSRGSRTHYEQYF
TRBJ2-7 14 . TRBV10-3 TGTGCCATCAGCGGCGGCGGCCTGGAGTACGAGCAGTACTTC CAISGGGLEYEQYF
TRBJ1-2 13 . TRBV27 TGTGCCAGCAGTTACAGGGATAACTATGGCTACACCTTC CASSYRDNYGYTF
TRBJ1-1 16 TRBD1 TRBV5-5 TGTGCCAGCAGCCGAGGGACAGGCAGCATTGGGACTGAAGCTTTCTTT CASSRGTGSIGTEAFF
TRBJ2-7 17 . TRBV4-1 TGCGCCAGCAGCCAAGCGTTTGAGGGGGTCCCTTTGTACGAGCAGTACTTC CASSQAFEGVPLYEQYF
TRBJ2-7 10 . TRBV5-6 TGTGCCAGCAGCTTACGGGAGCAGTACTTC CASSLREQYF
TRBJ1-1 16 . TRBV7-2 TGTGCCAGCAGCTTAGAAATCCGGACCAGAGGGACTGAAGCTTTCTTT CASSLEIRTRGTEAFF
TRBJ2-7 15 TRBD1 TRBV4-3 TGCGCCAGCAGCCTTGAGACAGGGGTAACCTACGAGCAGTACTTC CASSLETGVTYEQYF